A single sample gave rise to the 11 T cell receptor beta chains below, sequenced in a study of human T cells and chemical hapten exposure. TCRdb reprocessed the RACE reads via MiXCR and lists one record per CDR3 protein. The sample shows around 150,000 distinct CDR3 sequences, roughly 15% of them seen only once. Noted time point: patch test 1, 2 weeks after DPC sensitization. Described treatment: therapeutic diphenylcyclopropenone sensitization with weekly scalp DPC. Sample: whole blood, taken in connection with sensitization to the hapten diphenylcyclopropenone (DPC). The receptor source for this set is a woman in her twenties or thirties with alopecia areata. Some clones in this sample may be carry-over from other donors' samples.

V gene TRBV5-1 combines with J gene TRBJ2-1; 12 nucleotides match TRBD2. Germline values: CDR1 SGHRS, CDR2 YFSETQ. The length of the CDR3 is 16 residues. V lost 4 bases to trimming and J lost 4 bases; unmatched junction nucleotides: 6. CDR3 in amino acids: CASSAPTSGGYNEQFF. The CDR3 DNA reads as TGCGCCAGCAGCGCACCGACTAGCGGGGGATACAATGAGCAGTTCTTC.

This clonotype showed up many times. The gene calls are TRBV7-9 and TRBJ2-2; the D gene could be TRBD1 or TRBD2 (6 bases each). The CDR3 length is 18 residues. Trimming took off 2 bases at V and 1 base at J, with 17 bases between the two ends. Germline V gene data show CDR1 as SEHNR and CDR2 as FQNEAQ (reference sequence). The CDR3 region has the DNA TGTGCCAGCAGCTTAAGGGGGGCAAACGGACTGAACACCGGGGAGCTGTTTTTT. Translation gives CASSLRGANGLNTGELFF.

With respect to this clonotype: The junction shows a germline mismatch at one end, possibly a read error. The V call is TRBV10-3, the J call TRBJ2-3; 8 bases are shared with TRBD2. The CDR3 contains 18 residues. Per germline, CDR1 ENHRY and CDR2 SYGVKD. The DNA for the CDR3 is TGTGCCATCAGTGAGTTTCGGCTAGCGGGCCGATTCACAGGTACGCAGTATTTT. This codes for CAISEFRLAGRFTGTQYF.

This rearrangement joins TRBV11-2 to TRBJ2-7; TRBD1 might be the D (6 bases). CDR3 size: 15 residues. V was pared by 5 bases and J by 1 base, with 15 bases between. The germline CDR1 and CDR2 sequences are SGHAT and FQNNGV. DNA of the CDR3: TGTGCCAGCAGCCCAAACAGGGACATTTCCTACGAGCAGTACTTC. It translates to CASSPNRDISYEQYF.

The rearrangement uses TRBV11-2 and TRBJ2-1; 13 nucleotides align to TRBD2. Germline V lookup: CDR1 SGHAT, CDR2 FQNNGV. CDR3 size: 15 residues. V shed 8 bases, J shed 5 bases, and the junction held 6 bases outside the gene matches. Here the CDR3 reads CASGLGLAGNNEQFF. CDR3 DNA sequence: TGTGCCAGCGGATTGGGACTAGCGGGGAACAATGAGCAGTTCTTC.

The genes are TRBV12-3 or TRBV12-4 and TRBJ1-1; D gene ambiguous. CDR3 length: 13 amino acids. V shed 2 bases and J shed 1 base, with 5 bases lying between them. The CDR3 region has the DNA TGTGCCAGCAGTTTAACTTGGAACACTGAAGCTTTCTTT. This encodes CASSLTWNTEAFF.

Only a few counts were recorded for this clonotype. V gene TRBV11-2 combines with J gene TRBJ2-1; D is possibly TRBD2 (6 bases). The length of the CDR3 is 15 residues. V lost 7 bases to trimming and J lost 1 base, with 14 bases between them. CDR1 is SGHAT, CDR2 FQNNGV, per germline. CDR3 DNA: TGTGCCAGCACCCCACGGGACTCATCCTACAATGAGCAGTTCTTC. It codes for CASTPRDSSYNEQFF. The variable domain in full, completed from reference TRBV11-2 and TRBJ2-1, reads EAGVAQSPRYKIIEKRQSVAFWCNPISGHATLYWYQQILGQGPKLLIQFQNNGVVDDSQLPKDRFSAERLKGVDSTLKIQPAKLEDSAVYLCASTPRDSSYNEQFFGPGTRLTVL.

This clonotype was seen only a few times. This chain uses TRBV7-2 with TRBJ2-5, with D unresolved. The V end lost 1 base, the J end lost 2 bases, and 11 bases lay between the germline ends. Germline CDR1 reads SGHTA; CDR2 reads FQGNSA. The CDR3 length is 15 residues. This CDR3 is CASSLEVPKQETQYF. The DNA for the CDR3 is TGTGCCAGCAGCTTAGAAGTCCCGAAACAAGAGACCCAGTACTTC.

This sequence joins TRBV28 and TRBJ2-1; TRBD1 matches 7 bases. The CDR3 sequence is 16 residues long. The J segment lost 0 bases and the V segment lost 6 bases, leaving 8 bases of the junction unmatched. Germline V gene lookup returns CDR1 MDHEN and CDR2 SYDVKM. The CDR3 protein is CASSSSRQGSYNEQFF. The CDR3 bases are TGTGCCAGCAGCTCCAGTCGACAGGGCTCCTACAATGAGCAGTTCTTC.

The chain couples TRBV29-1 to TRBJ2-3; D possibly corresponds to TRBD1 (5 bases). Between the trimmed V and J ends, which lost 6 bases and 3 bases, there was a span of 13 bases. This CDR3 comprises 13 residues. The germline V gene has CDR1 SQVTM and CDR2 ANQGSEA. CDR3 nucleotide sequence: TGCAGCGTCATCTCCCCAGGGACAGATACGCAGTATTTT. It yields the protein CSVISPGTDTQYF.

V is TRBV5-1 and J is TRBJ2-7; the match to TRBD1 covers 9 bases. The CDR3 runs 15 residues. CDR1 is SGHRS, CDR2 YFSETQ, per germline. The junction had 6 bases not matched to a gene; V was cut back by 0 bases and J by 5 bases. The chain's CDR3 is CASSLVGQGVDEQYF. CDR3 DNA sequence: TGCGCCAGCAGCTTGGTGGGACAGGGAGTAGACGAGCAGTACTTC.